This TCR beta chain stems from a study of spatial heterogeneity in lung cancer. Study-wide context: Within tumor regions, the number of TCR transcripts tracked closely with a T cell module score obtained from matched bulk RNA-seq.

Of note for this clonotype: Its antigen is not identified.

As for time point: sample taken at primary tumor resection. Unsorted whole RNA samples from tumor, nontumor lung or frozen PBMC were sequenced. MiXCR, applied by TCRdb to the 5' RACE reads, yields one record per CDR3 protein. Of about 6,500 distinct CDR3 sequences in the sample, about 14% were seen once. Germline-derived CDR1 and CDR2 are SGHRS and YFSETQ. The CDR3 has 14 residues. V was pared by 0 bases and J by 6 bases, with 10 bases between. General study results and limits: In tumors, expanded intratumoral alpha and beta TCR counts tracked mutation counts. As ubiquitous and regional nonsynonymous mutations varied, counts of ubiquitous and regional expanded TCRs tracked them, respectively.

The source material was lung tumor tissue, sampled at surgery. The receptor's source is a male donor with early-stage non-small cell lung cancer. The rearrangement links TRBV5-1 to TRBJ2-1; unclear D gene. In nucleotides, the CDR3 is TGCGCCAGCAGCTTGGCCCGGGCTCGCAATGAGCAGTTCTTC. Protein product: CASSLARARNEQFF.